This TCR beta chain was captured by sequencing in a study of control samples from healthy donors and cancer patients. Clones were read by immunoSEQ multiplex PCR, and TCRdb kept only the in-frame ones, dropping some. The sample holds tens of thousands of clones, 93% seen once. The CDR3 sequence is 16 residues long. V lost 2 bases to trimming and J lost 0 bases, with 10 bases between them. CDR1 is MNHEY and CDR2 is SMNVEV in the germline V gene (reference sequence). The chain recombines TRBV27 with TRBJ2-2; D unclear. Material for sequencing was PBMCs. The clonotype originates from a middle-aged woman with lung cancer. CDR3 protein: CASSLPIIANTGELFF. The CDR3 bases are TGTGCCAGCAGTTTACCGATTATCGCGAACACCGGGGAGCTGTTTTTT.